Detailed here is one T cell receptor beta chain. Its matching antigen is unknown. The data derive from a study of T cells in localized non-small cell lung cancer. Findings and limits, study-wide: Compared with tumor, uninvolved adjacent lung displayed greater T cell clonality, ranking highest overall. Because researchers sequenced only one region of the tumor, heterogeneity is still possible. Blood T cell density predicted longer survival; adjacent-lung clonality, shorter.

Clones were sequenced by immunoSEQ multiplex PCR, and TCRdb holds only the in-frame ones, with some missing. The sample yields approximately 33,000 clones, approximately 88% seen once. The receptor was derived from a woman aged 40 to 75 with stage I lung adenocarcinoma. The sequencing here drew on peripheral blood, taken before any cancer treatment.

The CDR3 coding sequence is TGTGCCAGCAGCTTAAGCGGGGGGATGGGGGAGACCCAGTACTTC. Protein sequence: CASSLSGGMGETQYF. The genes are TRBV11-1 and TRBJ2-5, with 9 bases that match TRBD2. Germline CDR1 is SGHAT and CDR2 is FQDESV (reference sequence). CDR3 length: 15 residues. J was trimmed by 5 bases and V by 2 bases; bases with no gene match: 6.